The rows below give T cell receptor beta chains drawn from one sample of a study of T cells after yellow fever vaccination. In TCRdb, the 5' RACE reads were re-called with MiXCR into one record per CDR3 protein. The sample carries approximately 11,000 distinct CDR3 sequences, approximately 4.6% recorded once. Sequencing used PBMCs, either bulk or a sorted T-cell subset (CD4+, CD8+, memory, or dextramer-sorted; not recorded which), obtained more than 13 days after the first yellow fever vaccination. Source of these receptors: a young man who received the YFV17D yellow fever vaccine. The CDR3 runs from the conserved cysteine through the conserved F or W. A D gene is named only where the DNA matches it firmly. Only some rows state a clone size, as once, few, many or a class for expanded clones.

CDR3	DNA	D	size	V	J
CASREGTSTYPSPLHF	TGTGCCAGCAGGGAGGGGACAAGCACATACCCCTCACCCCTCCACTTT	.	many	TRBV6-2/TRBV6-3	TRBJ1-6
CATSRPLGRGNTEAFF	TGTGCCACCAGCAGACCATTGGGGAGGGGGAACACTGAAGCTTTCTTT	.	many	TRBV15	TRBJ1-1
CATSRDPGGDSPLHF	TGTGCCACCAGCAGAGATCCAGGGGGCGATTCACCCCTCCACTTT	TRBD1	many	TRBV15	TRBJ1-6
CASSSGLLNTEAFF	TGTGCCAGCAGCTCGGGACTTTTGAACACTGAAGCTTTCTTT	.	many	TRBV5-5	TRBJ1-1
CASSFSWTDGGYTF	TGTGCCAGTAGCTTCAGCTGGACGGATGGGGGCTACACCTTC	.	many	TRBV19	TRBJ1-2
CASYFLGWEKDNSPLHF	TGCGCCAGCTATTTTTTAGGGTGGGAGAAGGATAATTCACCCCTCCACTTT	.	many	TRBV4-3	TRBJ1-6
CASSLGGLLLNTEAFF	TGTGCCAGCAGCTTAGGAGGACTCCTCTTGAACACTGAAGCTTTCTTT	.	medium-sized	TRBV7-2	TRBJ1-1
CASSAYGTGGTEAFF	TGTGCCAGCAGTGCCTACGGGACAGGGGGCACTGAAGCTTTCTTT	TRBD1	many	TRBV28	TRBJ1-1
CATQPRGLNGEQYF	TGTGCCACCCAGCCCCGGGGCCTAAACGGCGAGCAGTACTTC	.	many	TRBV6-5	TRBJ2-7
CASSPPVGGQETQYF	TGTGCCAGCAGTCCCCCGGTAGGTGGACAAGAGACCCAGTACTTC	.	many	TRBV6-1	TRBJ2-5
CASSSPGTSPNEQFF	TGTGCCAGCAGCTCCCCCGGGACTAGCCCCAATGAGCAGTTCTTC	TRBD2	many	TRBV5-4	TRBJ2-1
CASSQSSGRGYTF	TGCGCCAGCAGCCAGAGCTCGGGGCGCGGCTACACCTTC	.	many	TRBV4-3	TRBJ1-2
CSARVAGKETQYF	TGCAGTGCTAGAGTGGCAGGGAAAGAGACCCAGTACTTC	.	medium-sized	TRBV20-1	TRBJ2-5
CASSLDTGTYGYTF	TGTGCCAGCAGCTTAGATACAGGGACTTATGGCTACACCTTC	.	medium-sized	TRBV11-2	TRBJ1-2
CASSHALFRGEAFF	TGTGCCAGCAGCCATGCCTTGTTCAGAGGTGAAGCTTTCTTT	.	medium-sized	TRBV6-2/TRBV6-3	TRBJ1-1
CASSAEQNTEAFF	TGTGCCAGCAGTGCGGAACAGAACACTGAAGCTTTCTTT	.	many	TRBV2	TRBJ1-1
CASSTSGGSGELFF	TGTGCCAGCAGCACCTCCGGCGGGTCCGGGGAGCTGTTTTTT	.	many	TRBV7-2	TRBJ2-2
CASSLGQPRSGNTIYF	TGTGCCAGCAGCCTTGGACAGCCACGCTCTGGAAACACCATATATTTT	.	medium-sized	TRBV5-4	TRBJ1-3
CASSPANEQFF	TGTGCCAGCAGCCCCGCCAATGAGCAGTTCTTC	.	medium-sized	TRBV7-2	TRBJ2-1
CASSRQGQGDTQYF	TGTGCCAGCAGCCGTCAGGGGCAGGGAGATACGCAGTATTTT	.	many	TRBV7-2	TRBJ2-3
CASRYRLASTGELFF	TGTGCCAGTAGATATAGGTTGGCGAGCACCGGGGAGCTGTTTTTT	.	many	TRBV19	TRBJ2-2
CASTQQVPSTDTQYF	TGTGCCTCCACCCAGCAGGTCCCTAGCACAGATACGCAGTATTTT	.	.	TRBV3-1	TRBJ2-3
CASRGQPVSGNTIYF	TGCGCCAGCAGGGGACAGCCTGTCTCTGGAAACACCATATATTTT	TRBD1	many	TRBV5-1	TRBJ1-3
CASSSYGEQYF	TGTGCCAGCTCATCGTATGGCGAGCAGTACTTC	.	many	TRBV18	TRBJ2-7
CASSVAGTGGYISEQFF	TGTGCCAGCAGCGTAGCTGGAACGGGGGGGTATATTAGTGAGCAGTTCTTC	TRBD2	many	TRBV9	TRBJ2-1
CASSVGPLRGTNEQFF	TGTGCCAGCAGCGTAGGCCCTTTGCGGGGGACCAATGAGCAGTTCTTC	TRBD2	few	TRBV9	TRBJ2-1
CASSPWTSGGAYEQYF	TGTGCCAGCAGCCCTTGGACTAGCGGGGGGGCTTACGAGCAGTACTTC	TRBD2	many	TRBV7-2	TRBJ2-7
CASSPSNGRREKLFF	TGTGCCAGCTCACCAAGTAACGGACGGAGGGAAAAACTGTTTTTT	.	many	TRBV18	TRBJ1-4
CASSQATTGELFF	TGTGCCAGCAGCCAAGCCACAACCGGGGAGCTGTTTTTT	.	medium-sized	TRBV4-2	TRBJ2-2
CASSPGQGLGYGYTF	TGTGCCAGCAGCCCCGGACAGGGCCTCGGCTATGGCTACACCTTC	TRBD1	few	TRBV7-9	TRBJ1-2
CASSLRLAETQYF	TGTGCCAGCAGCCTTCGACTAGCGGAGACCCAGTACTTC	TRBD2	medium-sized	TRBV3-1	TRBJ2-5
CASSSDRGSANTGELFF	TGTGCCAGCAGCTCCGACAGGGGGTCAGCGAACACCGGGGAGCTGTTTTTT	TRBD1	medium-sized	TRBV7-2	TRBJ2-2
CASSLNPSGGGETQYF	TGTGCCAGCAGCTTAAATCCTAGCGGGGGGGGAGAGACCCAGTACTTC	TRBD2	many	TRBV7-8	TRBJ2-5
CASSQGEVWQPQHF	TGTGCCAGCAGCCAAGGGGAGGTCTGGCAGCCCCAGCATTTT	.	medium-sized	TRBV3-1	TRBJ1-5
CSAHHRYQETQYF	TGCAGTGCGCACCACAGGTACCAAGAGACCCAGTACTTC	.	many	TRBV20-1	TRBJ2-5
CASSSGRVPDTQYF	TGTGCCAGCAGCTCCGGGAGGGTTCCAGATACGCAGTATTTT	TRBD2	many	TRBV7-2	TRBJ2-3
CASSLTGYGQNTEAFF	TGCGCCAGCAGCTTAACTGGGTATGGGCAGAACACTGAAGCTTTCTTT	.	medium-sized	TRBV5-1	TRBJ1-1
CASSVVEGITEAFF	TGTGCCAGCAGCGTAGTGGAGGGGATCACTGAAGCTTTCTTT	.	many	TRBV9	TRBJ1-1
CASTGQQELFF	TGTGCCAGCACCGGACAGCAGGAGCTGTTTTTT	.	many	TRBV25-1	TRBJ2-2
CASSTGLAGVDEQYF	TGTGCCAGCAGCACGGGACTAGCGGGGGTAGACGAGCAGTACTTC	TRBD2	medium-sized	TRBV11-2	TRBJ2-7
CASSLGTSGGFHTQYF	TGCGCCAGCAGCTTGGGGACTAGCGGGGGGTTCCATACGCAGTATTTT	TRBD2	many	TRBV5-1	TRBJ2-3
CASSYYTDTQYF	TGTGCCAGCAGCTATTACACAGATACGCAGTATTTT	.	many	TRBV7-2	TRBJ2-3
CSAVTGSGDTIYF	TGCAGTGCCGTGACAGGGTCGGGGGACACCATATATTTT	TRBD1	many	TRBV20-1	TRBJ1-3
CSALGQYYGYTF	TGCAGTGCCCTTGGACAGTACTATGGCTACACCTTC	.	many	TRBV20-1	TRBJ1-2
CASSHHGGGQGSTDTQYF	TGTGCCAGCAGCCACCATGGGGGGGGGCAGGGGAGCACAGATACGCAGTATTTT	.	many	TRBV28	TRBJ2-3
CSVAKNIQETQYF	TGCAGCGTTGCCAAAAATATACAAGAGACCCAGTACTTC	.	few	TRBV29-1	TRBJ2-5
CASRTGTATSGYTF	TGTGCCAGCAGAACCGGGACAGCCACTTCTGGCTACACCTTC	TRBD1	many	TRBV6-1	TRBJ1-2
CASSLSGLYQETQYF	TGTGCCAGCAGCCTCAGCGGGCTGTACCAAGAGACCCAGTACTTC	.	medium-sized	TRBV12-3/TRBV12-4	TRBJ2-5